This is a list of T cell receptor beta chains from one sample in a study of radiation and T cells in renal cell carcinoma. Assay: immunoSEQ multiplex PCR; the TCRdb copy retains only in-frame clones and omits some. The sample holds 150,000 to 200,000 clones, 88% seen once. Sequencing used blood, obtained from a patient whose treatment included radiotherapy and nephrectomy. These receptors originate from a woman in her 50s with renal cell carcinoma. The CDR3 runs from the conserved cysteine through the conserved F or W. The D gene is left open where the match is weak. Clone size is given for some rows only: seen once, a few or many times, or a class if the clone is expanded.

TRBV4-2	NA	TRBJ2-5	NA	TGTGCCAGCAGCCAAGATGGGGTGGGGGCGACCCAGTACTTC	CASSQDGVGATQYF
TRBV11-2	NA	TRBJ2-3	NA	TGTGCCAGCAGCTTAGATCAGGGGCGGGCGAATACGCAGTATTTT	CASSLDQGRANTQYF
TRBV19	TRBD1	TRBJ2-1	NA	TGTGCCAGTAATCAGGGGGTGAACAATGAGCAGTTCTTC	CASNQGVNNEQFF
TRBV9	NA	TRBJ1-4	NA	TGTGCCAGCAGCGAGGGGCGATTCGGAGGTCAAAATGAAAAACTGTTTTTT	CASSEGRFGGQNEKLFF
TRBV27	NA	TRBJ2-1	NA	TGTGCCAGCAGTCCCAGCCTGGACTCGATAAACTCCTACAATGAGCAGTTCTTC	CASSPSLDSINSYNEQFF
TRBV6-5	NA	TRBJ1-6	NA	TGTGCCAGCAGTTACTCTCCCAGGGATTCACCCCTCCACTTT	CASSYSPRDSPLHF
TRBV7-3	NA	TRBJ1-4	NA	TGTGCCAGCAGCTTGGGGAAGACGGAGGAAAAACTGTTTTTT	CASSLGKTEEKLFF
TRBV4-1	TRBD2	TRBJ2-7	NA	TGCGCCAGCAGCTTCGGACTAGCGGGGGGCTCCTACGAGCAGTACTTC	CASSFGLAGGSYEQYF
TRBV7-2	NA	TRBJ1-6	few	TGTGCCAGCAGCCCGACGGATCCTCTGAGGGGTTCACCCCTCCACTTT	CASSPTDPLRGSPLHF
TRBV6-6	NA	TRBJ1-1	NA	TGTGCCAGCAGTTACTCCACCCGTTTGAGAGCTTTCTTT	CASSYSTRLRAFF
TRBV9	TRBD1	TRBJ1-1	once	TGTGCCAGTTCACAGGGGGCTTGGGACACTGAAGCTTTCTTT	CASSQGAWDTEAFF
TRBV25-1	TRBD1	TRBJ1-4	NA	TGTGCCAGCAACAGGGGGCTCGGTGAAAAACTGTTTTTT	CASNRGLGEKLFF
TRBV7-2	NA	TRBJ2-5	NA	TGTGCCAGCAGCTTAGCTGGGGCAGAAGAGACCCAGTACTTC	CASSLAGAEETQYF
TRBV14	NA	TRBJ1-3	NA	TGTGCCAGCAGCCCGGGACTTTTAAGTTTAAACACCATATATTTT	CASSPGLLSLNTIYF
TRBV5-8	NA	TRBJ2-6	NA	TGTGCCAGCAGCTTTAGGCCTTCTGGGGCCAACGTCCTGACTTTC	CASSFRPSGANVLTF
TRBV19	NA	TRBJ1-1	NA	TGTGCCAGTAGTAAAACTTTAGGGCAGGCGATGAACACTGAAGCTTTCTTT	CASSKTLGQAMNTEAFF
TRBV18	NA	TRBJ1-2	NA	TGTGCCAGCTCACCACCCCAGGGAATGGCGGCGGGCTACACCTTC	CASSPPQGMAAGYTF
TRBV4-2	NA	TRBJ2-3	NA	TGTGCCAGCAGCCAAGTAGCTTTCACAGATACGCAGTATTTT	CASSQVAFTDTQYF
TRBV5-4	NA	TRBJ2-1	few	TGTGCCAGCAGCACTCGGGGCTCCTACAATGAGCAGTTCTTC	CASSTRGSYNEQFF
TRBV7-2	TRBD2	TRBJ2-7	NA	TGTGCCAGCAGCTTAGGCGGCGGGGGGCCCTACGAGCAGTACTTC	CASSLGGGGPYEQYF
TRBV9	NA	TRBJ2-2	NA	TGTGCCAGCAGACGTGGGGGGACCGGGGAGCTGTTTTTT	CASRRGGTGELFF
TRBV19	TRBD1	TRBJ1-6	NA	TGTGCCAGTAGTTTGGGACAGGGCCTTCACTATTCACCCCTCCACTTT	CASSLGQGLHYSPLHF
TRBV7-9	NA	TRBJ1-5	NA	TGTGCCAGCAGCTTAGCCGGGGGAGGGAAGCCCCAGCATTTT	CASSLAGGGKPQHF
TRBV11-2	NA	TRBJ2-4	NA	TGTGCCAGCAGCTTAGTTGGGGACACCTCCGGAAACATTCAGTACTTC	CASSLVGDTSGNIQYF
TRBV30	TRBD1	TRBJ1-6	NA	TGTGCCTGGAGTGTTACGAGATATTTCCGGGACAGGGAGGAATCACCCCTCCACTTT	CAWSVTRYFRDREESPLHF
TRBV4-1	NA	TRBJ1-4	NA	TGCGCCAGCAGTAGGACCCCGAGTGAAAAACTGTTTTTT	CASSRTPSEKLFF
TRBV2	NA	TRBJ2-2	NA	TGTGCCAGCAGTGTGTCAGGACTTAACACCGGGGAGCTGTTTTTT	CASSVSGLNTGELFF
TRBV5-4	TRBD2	TRBJ2-7	NA	TGTGCCAGCAGCTTGGATTCGGGACTAGCTTCCTACGAGCAGTACTTC	CASSLDSGLASYEQYF
TRBV7-3	TRBD1	TRBJ2-1	NA	TGTGCCAGCAGCTTACCGGAAACAGGGGCGGTCGACAATGAGCAGTTCTTC	CASSLPETGAVDNEQFF
TRBV10-3	NA	TRBJ1-3	few	TGTGCCATCAGTGTTGGGACGTACGGAAACACCATATATTTT	CAISVGTYGNTIYF
TRBV12-5	NA	TRBJ1-1	NA	TGTGCTAGTGGTTTGGAGGGGGGGAAAGCTTTCTTT	CASGLEGGKAFF
TRBV4-1	NA	TRBJ2-1	NA	TGCGCCAGTACGGGGGCGCTTGGCGGGGAGAGCTCCTACAATGAGCAGTTCTTC	CASTGALGGESSYNEQFF
TRBV7-2	NA	TRBJ2-6	NA	TGTGCCAGCAGCTTAGCTGGGGGCGGTCGCTCTGGGGCCAACGTCCTGACTTTC	CASSLAGGGRSGANVLTF
TRBV29-1	TRBD1	TRBJ1-2	few	TGCAGCGTTGAAGGGACAGGGAACTATGGCTACACCTTC	CSVEGTGNYGYTF
TRBV25-1	TRBD2	TRBJ2-2	once	TGTGCCAGCAGTGGAGGGGGACTAGCGTGGACCGGGGAGCTGTTTTTT	CASSGGGLAWTGELFF
TRBV7-2	NA	TRBJ2-1	NA	TGTGCCAGCAGCTTAGAGGGGGACTCACCTCCGTTTTTCTTC	CASSLEGDSPPFFF
TRBV7-8	TRBD1	TRBJ1-5	NA	TGTGCCAGCAGCCCGCGGGACAGGGCCTCCTCCCCCCAGCATTTT	CASSPRDRASSPQHF
TRBV6-1	NA	TRBJ1-2	once	TGTGCCAGCAGTGAAGCGTTGGAGGTTGGCTACACCTTC	CASSEALEVGYTF
TRBV6-1	NA	TRBJ1-1	NA	TGTGCCAGCAGTCCCTGGGACTTTAACACTGAAGCTTTCTTT	CASSPWDFNTEAFF
TRBV10-3	NA	TRBJ1-1	NA	TGTGCCATCAGTGAGGAGGGGGGGAGCACTGAAGCTTTCTTT	CAISEEGGSTEAFF
TRBV19	NA	TRBJ1-5	NA	TGTGCCAGTAGTATAGGTAATCCTCAGCCCCAGCATTTT	CASSIGNPQPQHF
TRBV13	NA	TRBJ1-4	few	TGTGCCAGCAGCTTAGGCCTCGGGCAGGGTAATGAAAAACTGTTTTTT	CASSLGLGQGNEKLFF